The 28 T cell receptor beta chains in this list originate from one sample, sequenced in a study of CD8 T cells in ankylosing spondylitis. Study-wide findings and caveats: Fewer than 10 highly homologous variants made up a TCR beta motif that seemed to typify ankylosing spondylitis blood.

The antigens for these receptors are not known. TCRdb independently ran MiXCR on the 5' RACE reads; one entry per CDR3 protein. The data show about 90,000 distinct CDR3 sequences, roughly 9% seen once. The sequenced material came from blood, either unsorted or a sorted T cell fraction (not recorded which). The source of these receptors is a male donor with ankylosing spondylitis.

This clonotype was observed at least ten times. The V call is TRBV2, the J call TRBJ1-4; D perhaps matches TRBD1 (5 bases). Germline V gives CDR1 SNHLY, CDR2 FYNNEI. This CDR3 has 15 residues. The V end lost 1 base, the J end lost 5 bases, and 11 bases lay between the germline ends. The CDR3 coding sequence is TGTGCCAGCAGTGAAGGGGGGGGGAAGAATGAAAAACTGTTTTTT. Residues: CASSEGGGKNEKLFF.

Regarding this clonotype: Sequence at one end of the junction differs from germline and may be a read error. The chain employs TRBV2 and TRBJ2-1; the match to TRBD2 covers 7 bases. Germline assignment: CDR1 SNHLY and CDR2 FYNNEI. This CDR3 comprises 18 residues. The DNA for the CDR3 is TGTACCAGCAGTTTAGTGAGCGGGGTACTTTTCTCCTACAATGAGCAGTTCTTC. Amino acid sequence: CTSSLVSGVLFSYNEQFF.

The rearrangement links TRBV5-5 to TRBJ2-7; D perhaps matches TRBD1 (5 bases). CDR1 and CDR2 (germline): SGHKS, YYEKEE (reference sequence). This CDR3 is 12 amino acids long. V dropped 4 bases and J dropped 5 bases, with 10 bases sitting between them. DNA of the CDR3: TGTGCCAGCAGCACGCAGGGTAACGAGCAGTACTTC. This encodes CASSTQGNEQYF.

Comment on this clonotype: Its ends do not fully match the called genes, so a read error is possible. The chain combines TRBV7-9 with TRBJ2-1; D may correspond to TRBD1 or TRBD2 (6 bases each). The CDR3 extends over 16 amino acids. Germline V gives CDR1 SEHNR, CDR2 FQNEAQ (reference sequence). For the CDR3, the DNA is TGTGCCAGCAGCTTAGAGGGGGACTTACGCTACAATGAGGAGTTCTTC. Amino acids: CASSLEGDLRYNEEFF.

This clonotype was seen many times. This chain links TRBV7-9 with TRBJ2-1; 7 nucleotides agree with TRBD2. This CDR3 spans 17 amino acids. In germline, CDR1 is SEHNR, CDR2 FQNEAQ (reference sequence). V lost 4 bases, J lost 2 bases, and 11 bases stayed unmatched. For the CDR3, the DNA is TGTGCCAGCAGCTCTCGCCCGACTAGCCCTACCTACAATGAGCAGTTCTTC. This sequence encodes CASSSRPTSPTYNEQFF.

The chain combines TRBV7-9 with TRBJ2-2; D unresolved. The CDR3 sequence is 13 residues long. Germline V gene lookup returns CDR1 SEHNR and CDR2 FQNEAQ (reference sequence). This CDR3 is CASLAVNTGELFF. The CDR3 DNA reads TGTGCGAGCCTGGCAGTTAACACCGGGGAGCTGTTTTTT.

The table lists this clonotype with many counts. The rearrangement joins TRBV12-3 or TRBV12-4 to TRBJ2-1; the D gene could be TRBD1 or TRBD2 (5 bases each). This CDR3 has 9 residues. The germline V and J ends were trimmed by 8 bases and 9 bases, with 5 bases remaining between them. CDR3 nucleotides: TGTGCCAGCGGGGGTGAGCAGTTCTTC. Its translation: CASGGEQFF.

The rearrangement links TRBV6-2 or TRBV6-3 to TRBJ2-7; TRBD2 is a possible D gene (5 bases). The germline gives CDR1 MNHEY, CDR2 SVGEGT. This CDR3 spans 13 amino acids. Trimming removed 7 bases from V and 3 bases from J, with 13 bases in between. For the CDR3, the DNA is TGTGCCAGCACCTCCCTCCGGGACTACGAGCAGTACTTC. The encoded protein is CASTSLRDYEQYF.

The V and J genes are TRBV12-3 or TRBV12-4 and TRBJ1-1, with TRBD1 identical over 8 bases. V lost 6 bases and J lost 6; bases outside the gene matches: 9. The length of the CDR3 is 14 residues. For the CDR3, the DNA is TGTGCCAGCAGGGGGACAGGTCCATACCCTGAAGCTTTCTTT. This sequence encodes CASRGTGPYPEAFF.

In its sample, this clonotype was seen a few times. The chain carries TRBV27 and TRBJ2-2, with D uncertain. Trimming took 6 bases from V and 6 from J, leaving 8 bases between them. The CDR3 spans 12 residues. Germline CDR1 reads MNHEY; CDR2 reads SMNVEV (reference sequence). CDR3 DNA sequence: TGTGCCAGCAGCACCCCGGCCGGGGAGCTGTTTTTT. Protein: CASSTPAGELFF.

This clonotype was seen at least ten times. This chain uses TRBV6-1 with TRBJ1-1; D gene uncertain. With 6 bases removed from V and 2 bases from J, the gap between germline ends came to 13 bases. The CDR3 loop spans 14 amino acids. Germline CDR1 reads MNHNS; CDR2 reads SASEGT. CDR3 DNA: TGTGCCAGCAGAGAGCGAGAGCTCAACACTGAAGCTTTCTTT. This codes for CASRERELNTEAFF.

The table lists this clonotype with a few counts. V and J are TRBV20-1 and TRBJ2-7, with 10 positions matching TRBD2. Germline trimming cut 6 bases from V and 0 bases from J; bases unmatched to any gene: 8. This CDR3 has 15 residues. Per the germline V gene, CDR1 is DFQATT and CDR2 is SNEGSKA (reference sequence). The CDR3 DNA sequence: TGCAGTGCGGATGTCGCTAGCGGGAGCTCCTACGAGCAGTACTTC. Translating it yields CSADVASGSSYEQYF.

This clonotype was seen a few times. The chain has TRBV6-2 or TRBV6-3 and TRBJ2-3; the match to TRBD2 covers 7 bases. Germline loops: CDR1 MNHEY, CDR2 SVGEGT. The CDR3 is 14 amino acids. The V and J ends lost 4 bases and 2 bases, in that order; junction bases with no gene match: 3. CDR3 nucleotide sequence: TGTGCCAGCAGTTCCACTAGCGCCACAGATACGCAGTATTTT. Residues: CASSSTSATDTQYF.

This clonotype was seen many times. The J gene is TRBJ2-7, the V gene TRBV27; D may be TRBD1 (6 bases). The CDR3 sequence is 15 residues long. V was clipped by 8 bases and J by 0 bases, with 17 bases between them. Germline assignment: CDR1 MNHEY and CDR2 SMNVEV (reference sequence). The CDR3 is CASQQDSMSSYEQYF. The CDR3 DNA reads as TGTGCCAGCCAACAGGACAGTATGAGCTCCTACGAGCAGTACTTC.

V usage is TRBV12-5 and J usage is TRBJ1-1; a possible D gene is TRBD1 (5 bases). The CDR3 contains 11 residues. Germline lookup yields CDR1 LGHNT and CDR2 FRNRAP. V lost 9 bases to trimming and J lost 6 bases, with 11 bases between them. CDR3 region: CASGWGAEAFF. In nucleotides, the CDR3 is TGTGCTAGCGGGTGGGGGGCTGAAGCTTTCTTT.

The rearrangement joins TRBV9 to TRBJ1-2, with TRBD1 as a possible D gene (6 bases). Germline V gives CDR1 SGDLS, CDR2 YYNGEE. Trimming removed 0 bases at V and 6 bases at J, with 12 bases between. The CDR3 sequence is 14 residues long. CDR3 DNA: TGTGCCAGCAGCGTAGCCGGGACATGGGATGGCTACACCTTC. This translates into CASSVAGTWDGYTF.

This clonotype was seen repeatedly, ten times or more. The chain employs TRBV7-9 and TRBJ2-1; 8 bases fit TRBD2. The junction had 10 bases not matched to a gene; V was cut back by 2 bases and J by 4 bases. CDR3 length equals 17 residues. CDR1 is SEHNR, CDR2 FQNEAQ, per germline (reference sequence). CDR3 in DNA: TGTGCCAGCAGCTTATTAAAGGGACTAGGACAATACAATGAGCAGTTCTTC. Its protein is CASSLLKGLGQYNEQFF. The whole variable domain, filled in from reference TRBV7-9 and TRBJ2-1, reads DTGVSQNPRHKITKRGQNVTFRCDPISEHNRLYWYRQTLGQGPEFLTYFQNEAQLEKSRLLSDRFSAERPKGSFSTLEIQRTEQGDSAMYLCASSLLKGLGQYNEQFFGPGTRLTVL.

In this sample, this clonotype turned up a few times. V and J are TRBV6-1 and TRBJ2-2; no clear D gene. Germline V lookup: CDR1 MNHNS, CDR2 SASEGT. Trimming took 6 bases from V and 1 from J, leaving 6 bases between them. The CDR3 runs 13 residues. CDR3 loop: CASSRGNTGELFF. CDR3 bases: TGTGCCAGCAGCCGAGGGAACACCGGGGAGCTGTTTTTT.

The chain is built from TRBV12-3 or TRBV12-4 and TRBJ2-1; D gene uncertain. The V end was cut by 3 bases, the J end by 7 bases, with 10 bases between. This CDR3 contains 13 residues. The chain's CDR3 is CASSFVRWNEQFF. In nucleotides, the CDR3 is TGTGCCAGCAGTTTCGTCCGATGGAATGAGCAGTTCTTC.

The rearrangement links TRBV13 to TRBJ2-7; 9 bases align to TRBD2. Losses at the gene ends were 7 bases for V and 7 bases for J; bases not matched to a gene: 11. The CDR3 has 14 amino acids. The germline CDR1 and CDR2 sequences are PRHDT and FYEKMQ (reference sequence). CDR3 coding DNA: TGTGCCAGCACCCTCGGGAGGAGCGGGAGGGAGCAGTACTTC. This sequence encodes CASTLGRSGREQYF.

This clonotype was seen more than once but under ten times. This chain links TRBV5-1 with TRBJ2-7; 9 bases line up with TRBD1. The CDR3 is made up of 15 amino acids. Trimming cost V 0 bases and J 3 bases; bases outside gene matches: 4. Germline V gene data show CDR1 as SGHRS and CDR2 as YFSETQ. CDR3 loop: CASSLVPGQGYEQYF. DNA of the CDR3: TGCGCCAGCAGCTTGGTCCCGGGACAGGGCTACGAGCAGTACTTC.

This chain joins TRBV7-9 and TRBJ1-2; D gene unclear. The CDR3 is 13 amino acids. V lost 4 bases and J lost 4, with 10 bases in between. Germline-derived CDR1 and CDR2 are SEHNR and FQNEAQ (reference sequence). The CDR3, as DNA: TGTGCCAGCAGCTACAGCGGGTTCTATGGCTACACCTTC. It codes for CASSYSGFYGYTF.

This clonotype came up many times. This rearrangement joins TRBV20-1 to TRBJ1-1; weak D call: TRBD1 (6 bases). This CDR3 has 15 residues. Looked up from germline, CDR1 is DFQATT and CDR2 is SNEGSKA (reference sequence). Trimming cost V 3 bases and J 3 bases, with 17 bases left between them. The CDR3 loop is CSASRLRRGDTEAFF. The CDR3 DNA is TGCAGTGCTAGTCGTTTGCGGAGGGGGGACACTGAAGCTTTCTTT.

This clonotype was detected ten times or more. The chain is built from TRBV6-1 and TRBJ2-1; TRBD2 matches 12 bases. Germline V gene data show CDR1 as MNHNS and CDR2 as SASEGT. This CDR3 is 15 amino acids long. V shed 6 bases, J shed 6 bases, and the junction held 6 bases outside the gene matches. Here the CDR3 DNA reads TGTGCCAGCAGCAGGACTAGCGGGATGGTCAATGAGCAGTTCTTC. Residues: CASSRTSGMVNEQFF.

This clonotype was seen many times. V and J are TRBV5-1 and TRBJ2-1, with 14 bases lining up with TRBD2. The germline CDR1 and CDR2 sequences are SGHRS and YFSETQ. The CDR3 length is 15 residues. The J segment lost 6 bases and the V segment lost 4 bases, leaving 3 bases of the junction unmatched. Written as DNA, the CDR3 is TGCGCCAGCAGCGCCGGGACTAGCGGGAGCAATGAGCAGTTCTTC. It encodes CASSAGTSGSNEQFF.

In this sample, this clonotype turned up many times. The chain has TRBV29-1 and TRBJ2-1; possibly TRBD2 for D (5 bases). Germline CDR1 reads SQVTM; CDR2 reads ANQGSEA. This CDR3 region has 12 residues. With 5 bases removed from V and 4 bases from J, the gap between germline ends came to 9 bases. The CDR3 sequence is CSVTTIYNEQFF. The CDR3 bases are TGCAGCGTTACGACTATTTACAATGAGCAGTTCTTC.

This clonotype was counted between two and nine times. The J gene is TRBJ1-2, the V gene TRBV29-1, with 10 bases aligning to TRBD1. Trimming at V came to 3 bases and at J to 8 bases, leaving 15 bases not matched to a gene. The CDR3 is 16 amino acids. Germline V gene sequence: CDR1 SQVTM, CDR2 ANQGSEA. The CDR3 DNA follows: TGCAGCGTTGACTTGACAGGGGGCGGTGCCCTCTCCGGCTACACCTTC. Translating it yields CSVDLTGGGALSGYTF.

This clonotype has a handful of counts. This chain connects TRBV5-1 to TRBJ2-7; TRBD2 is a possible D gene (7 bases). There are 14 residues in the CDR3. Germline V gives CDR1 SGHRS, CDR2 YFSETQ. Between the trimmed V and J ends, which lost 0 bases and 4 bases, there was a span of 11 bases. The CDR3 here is CASSLGAGAYEQYF. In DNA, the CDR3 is TGCGCCAGCAGCTTGGGCGCGGGGGCATACGAGCAGTACTTC.